The 16 T cell receptor beta chains reported below all come from one sample, sequenced in a study of cytomegalovirus exposure and HLA in healthy donors. This PCR relied on a set of 60 Vbeta primers and 13 Jbeta primers. The data were produced by immunoSEQ multiplex PCR, yet TCRdb's version contains in-frame clones alone and is incomplete. The data contain fewer than 200,000 clones, approximately 78% of them singletons. Material: PBMCs. The receptor source for this set is a woman under 30 in good health and CMV-seronegative.

The chain joins TRBV28 to TRBJ2-5; D might be TRBD2 (5 bases). This CDR3 is 15 amino acids long. The germline gives CDR1 MDHEN, CDR2 SYDVKM. V lost 5 bases and J 5 bases, leaving 18 bases between the germline ends. CDR3 bases: TGTGCCAGCAGTCGCCGGACTCTTAAAAGGGAGACCCAGTACTTC. Residues: CASSRRTLKRETQYF.

V gene TRBV7-9 combines with J gene TRBJ2-3; 9 positions match TRBD1. Trimming at V came to 4 bases and at J to 1 base, leaving 6 bases not matched to a gene. The germline CDR1 and CDR2 sequences are SEHNR and FQNEAQ (reference sequence). This CDR3 is 16 amino acids long. The CDR3, as DNA: TGTGCCAGCAGCTCGTACCGGGACAGGGGCACAGATACGCAGTATTTT. Residues: CASSSYRDRGTDTQYF.

The genes are TRBV7-2 and TRBJ1-2; the D is unclear. Germline V gene lookup returns CDR1 SGHTA and CDR2 FQGNSA. V lost 7 bases to trimming and J lost 1 base, with 25 bases between them. The CDR3 spans 18 residues. In DNA form, the CDR3 reads TGTGCCAGCATCCTAGACCTCTCCTCGGGGTCTGGTAACTATGGCTACACCTTC. Protein sequence: CASILDLSSGSGNYGYTF.

In its sample, this clone was seen once. The chain carries TRBV7-9 and TRBJ1-1; 8 bases match TRBD1. Germline CDR1 reads SEHNR; CDR2 reads FQNEAQ (reference sequence). The CDR3 is 13 amino acids. V shed 4 bases, J shed 9 bases, and the junction held 7 bases outside the gene matches. CDR3 sequence reads: CASSSSGTGKAFF. The CDR3 nucleotides read TGTGCCAGCAGCTCATCCGGGACAGGAAAAGCTTTCTTT.

The rearrangement links TRBV6-5 to TRBJ1-1; 7 bases align to TRBD1. The CDR3 length is 13 residues. Germline V gene data show CDR1 as MNHEY and CDR2 as SVGAGI. Germline trimming cut 6 bases from V and 4 bases from J; bases unmatched to any gene: 5. The CDR3 DNA follows: TGTGCCAGCAGGCGACAGGGTTTCACTGAAGCTTTCTTT. Translation gives CASRRQGFTEAFF.

The chain links TRBV27 to TRBJ2-7, with D possibly being TRBD1 (5 bases). The CDR3 is made up of 12 amino acids. Deletions cut 5 bases from V and 3 bases from J, with 8 bases between. Germline loops: CDR1 MNHEY, CDR2 SMNVEV (reference sequence). As DNA, the CDR3 is TGTGCCAGCAGTAGCACAGGCTACGAGCAGTACTTC. It specifies CASSSTGYEQYF.

This clone appeared once. The gene calls are TRBV27 and TRBJ2-7; 7 nucleotides match TRBD1. Germline V gene sequence: CDR1 MNHEY, CDR2 SMNVEV (reference sequence). The CDR3 totals 15 residues. The V segment lost 3 bases and the J segment 3 bases; nucleotides outside the gene matches: 8. The CDR3, as DNA: TGTGCCAGCAGTTTCTCACGACAGGGCAACTACGAGCAGTACTTC. Protein: CASSFSRQGNYEQYF.

In this sample, this clone turned up a few times. The V call is TRBV10-3, the J call TRBJ1-2; maybe TRBD1 (5 bases). Germline CDR1 reads ENHRY; CDR2 reads SYGVKD. The V end lost 6 bases, the J end lost 0 bases, and 14 bases lay between the germline ends. This CDR3 is built from 15 residues. The CDR3 spells CAIRGGVGPNYGYTF. In nucleotides, the CDR3 is TGTGCCATCAGGGGGGGGGTCGGACCTAACTATGGCTACACCTTC.

The CDR3: CAINEDRGGTINTGELFF. Here the CDR3 DNA reads TGTGCCATCAATGAGGACAGGGGCGGAACAATAAACACCGGGGAGCTGTTTTTT. The J gene is TRBJ2-2, the V gene TRBV28; 9 nucleotides line up with TRBD1. This CDR3 comprises 18 residues. CDR1 is MDHEN, CDR2 SYDVKM, per germline. J lost 2 bases, V lost 10 bases, and 17 bases had no gene match. Supplemented by reference TRBV28 and TRBJ2-2, the full variable domain reads DVKVTQSSRYLVKRTGEKVFLECVQDMDHENMFWYRQDPGLGLRLIYFSYDVKMKEKGDIPEGYSVSREKKERFSLILESASTNQTSMYLCAINEDRGGTINTGELFFGEGSRLTVL.

This clone has just a few counts. The chain is built from TRBV28 and TRBJ2-7; D uncertain. Germline-derived CDR1 and CDR2 are MDHEN and SYDVKM. The CDR3 runs 14 residues. Trimming shortened V by 8 bases and J by 1 base, and 15 bases separated the two germline ends. Here the CDR3 DNA reads TGTGCCAGCGCCCCAATTAGAAGATCCTACGAGCAGTACTTC. Translated: CASAPIRRSYEQYF. Complete variable domain (other parts from reference TRBV28 and TRBJ2-7): DVKVTQSSRYLVKRTGEKVFLECVQDMDHENMFWYRQDPGLGLRLIYFSYDVKMKEKGDIPEGYSVSREKKERFSLILESASTNQTSMYLCASAPIRRSYEQYFGPGTRLTVT.

This clone has a single count. This chain links TRBV6-5 with TRBJ2-3; perhaps TRBD2 as D (7 bases). This CDR3 is 15 amino acids long. V was clipped by 9 bases and J by 3 bases, with 19 bases between them. The germline CDR1 and CDR2 sequences are MNHEY and SVGAGI. As DNA, the CDR3 is TGTGCCAGTTCTAGGGGGGGGGAGAGGACAGATACGCAGTATTTT. This gives the protein CASSRGGERTDTQYF.

This clone was counted once. The chain has TRBV23-1 and TRBJ2-7; TRBD1 aligns across 7 bases. TRBV23-1 is placed among ORFs of uncertain function. The length of the CDR3 is 15 residues. V shed 3 bases, J shed 2 bases, and the junction held 7 bases outside the gene matches. CDR3 coding DNA: TGCGCCAGCAGTCACCGGGACAGCGCGCCCTACGAGCAGTACTTC. It yields the protein CASSHRDSAPYEQYF.

This rearrangement joins TRBV6-5 to TRBJ2-2; TRBD2 agrees at 9 bases. This CDR3 contains 15 residues. Germline V gene data show CDR1 as MNHEY and CDR2 as SVGAGI. With V trimmed by 8 bases and J by 3 bases, 7 bases remained unmatched. DNA for the CDR3: TGTGCCAGCTCTGGACTAGCGTCATACACCGGGGAGCTGTTTTTT. Its protein product is CASSGLASYTGELFF.

The V gene is TRBV11-2, the J gene TRBJ2-7; 14 bases are a match to TRBD2. The CDR3 loop spans 19 amino acids. The J segment lost 5 bases and the V segment lost 2 bases, leaving 14 bases of the junction unmatched. Germline V lookup: CDR1 SGHAT, CDR2 FQNNGV. The CDR3, as DNA: TGTGCCAGCAGCTTATGGACCGGGACTAGCGGGAGTTTAAGGAACGAGCAGTACTTC. It yields the protein CASSLWTGTSGSLRNEQYF.

The count of this clone is one. V usage is TRBV5-1 and J usage is TRBJ1-2; 9 nucleotides align to TRBD1. This CDR3 has 15 amino acids. Germline V gene lookup returns CDR1 SGHRS and CDR2 YFSETQ. Losses at the gene ends were 2 bases for V and 4 bases for J; bases not matched to a gene: 6. This CDR3 is CASSFGGQGLYGYTF. For the CDR3, the DNA is TGCGCCAGCAGCTTTGGGGGACAGGGACTCTATGGCTACACCTTC.

The genes are TRBV9 and TRBJ2-7; TRBD2 is a possible D gene (5 bases). The germline V and J ends were trimmed by 0 bases and 5 bases, with 12 bases remaining between them. The CDR3 spans 14 residues. Germline V gene data show CDR1 as SGDLS and CDR2 as YYNGEE. CDR3 residues: CASSVAASYDEQYF. The CDR3 DNA reads TGTGCCAGCAGCGTAGCTGCTAGCTACGACGAGCAGTACTTC.